This TCR beta chain comes out of a study of T-cell memory formation after mild COVID-19. CDR3 length: 14 amino acids. Deletions cut 5 bases from V and 6 bases from J, with 17 bases between. The germline gives CDR1 MNHEY, CDR2 SVGAGI. In TCRdb, the 5' RACE reads were re-called with MiXCR into one record per CDR3 protein. The sample includes about 470,000 distinct CDR3 sequences, roughly 20% of them seen just once. This clonotype was observed a handful of times. Sequenced input: PBMCs or a T cell subset sorted from them (not recorded which). The TCR originated in an adult woman who had mild COVID-19 (a few samples of this study predate the infection). Cell type and time point are not known. The chain uses TRBV6-5 and TRBJ2-7; D may be TRBD1 (6 bases). The CDR3 loop reads CASSLTGPQGEQYF. CDR3 coding DNA: TGTGCCAGCAGTCTGACAGGACCCCAGGGCGAGCAGTACTTC.